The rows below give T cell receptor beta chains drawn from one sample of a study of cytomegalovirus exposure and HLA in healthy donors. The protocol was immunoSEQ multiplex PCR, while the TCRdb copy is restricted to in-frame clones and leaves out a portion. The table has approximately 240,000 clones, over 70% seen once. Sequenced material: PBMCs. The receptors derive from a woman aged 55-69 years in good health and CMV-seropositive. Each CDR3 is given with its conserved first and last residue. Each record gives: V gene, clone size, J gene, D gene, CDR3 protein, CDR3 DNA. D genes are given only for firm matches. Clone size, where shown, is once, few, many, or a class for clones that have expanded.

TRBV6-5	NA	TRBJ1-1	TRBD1	CASSRPGQGNTEAFF	TGTGCCAGCAGTCGCCCGGGACAGGGGAACACTGAAGCTTTCTTT
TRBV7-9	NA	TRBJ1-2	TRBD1	CASSLVQGDGYTF	TGTGCCAGCAGCTTAGTACAGGGGGATGGCTACACCTTC
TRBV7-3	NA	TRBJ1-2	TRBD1	CASSLLRTGAYGYTF	TGTGCCAGCAGCTTACTCCGGACAGGGGCCTATGGCTACACCTTC
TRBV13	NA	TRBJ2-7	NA	CASSLRGYEQYF	TGTGCCAGCAGCCTCAGGGGATACGAGCAGTACTTC
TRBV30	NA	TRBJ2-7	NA	CATRDFHEQYF	TGCGCCACCCGGGACTTTCACGAGCAGTACTTC
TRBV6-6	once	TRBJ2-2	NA	CASSYSDRNTGELFF	TGTGCCAGCAGTTACTCGGACAGGAACACCGGGGAGCTGTTTTTT
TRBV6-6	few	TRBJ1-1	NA	CASSQNRELRGTEAFF	TGTGCCAGCAGTCAAAACCGGGAGCTACGAGGCACTGAAGCTTTCTTT
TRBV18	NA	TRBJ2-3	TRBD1	CASSPNRGRGTDTQYF	TGTGCCAGCTCACCGAACAGGGGGCGCGGCACAGATACGCAGTATTTT
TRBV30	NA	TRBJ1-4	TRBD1	CAWSSTGGEKLFF	TGTGCCTGGAGTTCTACAGGGGGTGAAAAACTGTTTTTT
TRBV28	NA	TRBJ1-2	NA	CASSLSTQGRGYTF	TGTGCCAGCAGTTTAAGCACCCAGGGTCGAGGCTACACCTTC
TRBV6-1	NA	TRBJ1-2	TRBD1	CASRTGANYGHTF	TGTGCCAGCAGAACAGGGGCCAACTATGGCCACACCTTC
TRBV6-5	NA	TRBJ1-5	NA	CASKQGIGQPQHF	TGTGCCAGCAAACAGGGTATAGGTCAGCCCCAGCATTTT
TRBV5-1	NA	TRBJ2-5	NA	CASSLGEYQETQYF	TGCGCCAGCAGCTTGGGGGAGTACCAAGAGACCCAGTACTTC
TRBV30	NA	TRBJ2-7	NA	CAWSWYENYEQYF	TGTGCCTGGAGTTGGTACGAGAACTACGAGCAGTACTTC
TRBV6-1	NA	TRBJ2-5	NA	CASSGDSQETQYF	TGTGCCAGCAGTGGCGACAGCCAAGAGACCCAGTACTTC
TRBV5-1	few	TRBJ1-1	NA	CASSLGRGNTEAFF	TGCGCCAGCAGCTTGGGGAGGGGGAACACTGAAGCTTTCTTT
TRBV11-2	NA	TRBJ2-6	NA	CASSLKYETASGANVLTF	TGTGCCAGCAGCTTAAAGTATGAGACAGCCTCTGGGGCCAACGTCCTGACTTTC
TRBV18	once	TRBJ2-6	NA	CATQGTGANVLTF	TGTGCCACCCAGGGAACTGGGGCCAACGTCCTGACTTTC
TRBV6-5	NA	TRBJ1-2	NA	CASGPRGKDGYTF	TGTGCCAGCGGGCCGAGGGGGAAGGATGGCTACACCTTC
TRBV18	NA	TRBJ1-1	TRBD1	CASSPGTGDWRAFF	TGTGCCAGCTCACCAGGGACAGGGGATTGGCGGGCTTTCTTT
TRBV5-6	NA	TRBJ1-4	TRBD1	CASSLRTGRATNEKLFF	TGTGCCAGCAGCTTGAGGACAGGTAGGGCTACTAATGAAAAACTGTTTTTT